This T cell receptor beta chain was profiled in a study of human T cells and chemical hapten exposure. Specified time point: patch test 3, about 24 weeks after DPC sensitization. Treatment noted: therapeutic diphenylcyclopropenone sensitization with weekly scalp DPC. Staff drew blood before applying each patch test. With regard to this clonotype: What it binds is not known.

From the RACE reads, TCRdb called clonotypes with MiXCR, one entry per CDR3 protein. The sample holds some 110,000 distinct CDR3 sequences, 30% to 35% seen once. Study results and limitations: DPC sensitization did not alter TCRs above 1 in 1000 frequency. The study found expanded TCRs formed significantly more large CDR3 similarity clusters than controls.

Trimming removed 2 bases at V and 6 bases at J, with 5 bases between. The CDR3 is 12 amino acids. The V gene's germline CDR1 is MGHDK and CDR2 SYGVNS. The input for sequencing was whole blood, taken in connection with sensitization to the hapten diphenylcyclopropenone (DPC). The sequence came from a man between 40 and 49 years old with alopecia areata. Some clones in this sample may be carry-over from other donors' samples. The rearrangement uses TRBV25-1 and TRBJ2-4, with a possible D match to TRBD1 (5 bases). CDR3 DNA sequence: TGTGCCAGCAGTGAACAGGGAAACATTCAGTACTTC. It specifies CASSEQGNIQYF.